The source of this TCR beta chain is a study of blood T cells in healthy people across ages. This clonotype was counted only a few times. Its antigen is currently unknown. Together with a sample-barcoded 5' primer, a J-beta primer mix was included in a second PCR lasting about 6 to 11 cycles. The study obtained at least 3 million CDR3-containing paired-end reads from every sample. Using its own MiXCR run on the 5' RACE reads, TCRdb lists one record per CDR3 protein. Of hundreds of thousands of distinct CDR3 sequences in the sample, 55% to 75% were seen once. Study results and limitations: It was the long-lived donors that had more naive CD4+ cells and higher diversity than aged donors. TCR beta diversity tracked closely with naive T cell percentage.

The germline V gene has CDR1 MDHEN and CDR2 SYDVKM. The V and J ends lost 5 bases and 2 bases respectively, with 9 bases between them. The length of the CDR3 is 13 residues. The TCR was taken from a man younger than 40 in good health. Sequencing input: blood. This sequence joins TRBV28 and TRBJ1-2; the D gene is possibly TRBD1 (5 bases). The CDR3: CASSMGENYGYTF. CDR3 sequence (DNA): TGTGCCAGCAGTATGGGGGAAAACTATGGCTACACCTTC.